This TCR beta chain was recorded in a study of Ad26.COV2.S vaccination and SARS-CoV-2 variants. Study observations and caveats: Reported findings describe substantial breadth in spike-specific CD8+ and CD4+ T cell responses following vaccination. Vaccine recipients showed a spike-specific TCR breadth that was higher than in placebo recipients.

Worth noting for this clone: Its antigen remains unknown.

Treatment in this sample: roughly 18 received Ad26.COV2.S at low or high dose, single or two shots; 5 received placebo; per-sample allocation not given. Collection of the samples took place on day 63 after the first injection of vaccine or placebo. Libraries were prepared by immunoSEQ multiplex PCR; TCRdb keeps only in-frame clonotypes and omits some of them. Among 350,000 to 450,000 clones listed, about 80% were seen once. The CDR3 extends over 15 amino acids. The germline V and J ends were trimmed by 3 bases and 2 bases, with 11 bases remaining between them. Germline V gene sequence: CDR1 SEHNR, CDR2 FQNEAQ (reference sequence).

The sequence was obtained from a person aged 18 to 59 who received the Ad26.COV2.S COVID-19 vaccine or a placebo. The specimen was peripheral blood, collected in a trial of Ad26.COV2.S vaccine versus placebo. V is TRBV7-9 and J is TRBJ2-1, with a weak D call TRBD2 (6 bases). CDR3 DNA: TGTGCCAGCAGCTTGCGGGCTAGCGCCTACAATGAGCAGTTCTTC. Translated, it gives CASSLRASAYNEQFF.